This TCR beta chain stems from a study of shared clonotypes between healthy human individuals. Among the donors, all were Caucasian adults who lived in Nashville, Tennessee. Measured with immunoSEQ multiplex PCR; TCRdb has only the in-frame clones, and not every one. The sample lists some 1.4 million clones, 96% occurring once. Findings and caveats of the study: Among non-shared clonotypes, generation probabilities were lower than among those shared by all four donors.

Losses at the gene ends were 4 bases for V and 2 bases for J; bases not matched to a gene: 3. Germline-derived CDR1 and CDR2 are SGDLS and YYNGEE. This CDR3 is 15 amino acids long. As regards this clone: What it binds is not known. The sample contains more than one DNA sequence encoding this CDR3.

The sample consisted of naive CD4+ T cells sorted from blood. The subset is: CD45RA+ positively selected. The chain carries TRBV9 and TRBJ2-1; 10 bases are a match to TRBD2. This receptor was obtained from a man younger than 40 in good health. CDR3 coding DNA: TGTGCCAGCAGCCAAACTAGCGGGACCTACAATGAGCAGTTCTTC. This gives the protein CASSQTSGTYNEQFF.